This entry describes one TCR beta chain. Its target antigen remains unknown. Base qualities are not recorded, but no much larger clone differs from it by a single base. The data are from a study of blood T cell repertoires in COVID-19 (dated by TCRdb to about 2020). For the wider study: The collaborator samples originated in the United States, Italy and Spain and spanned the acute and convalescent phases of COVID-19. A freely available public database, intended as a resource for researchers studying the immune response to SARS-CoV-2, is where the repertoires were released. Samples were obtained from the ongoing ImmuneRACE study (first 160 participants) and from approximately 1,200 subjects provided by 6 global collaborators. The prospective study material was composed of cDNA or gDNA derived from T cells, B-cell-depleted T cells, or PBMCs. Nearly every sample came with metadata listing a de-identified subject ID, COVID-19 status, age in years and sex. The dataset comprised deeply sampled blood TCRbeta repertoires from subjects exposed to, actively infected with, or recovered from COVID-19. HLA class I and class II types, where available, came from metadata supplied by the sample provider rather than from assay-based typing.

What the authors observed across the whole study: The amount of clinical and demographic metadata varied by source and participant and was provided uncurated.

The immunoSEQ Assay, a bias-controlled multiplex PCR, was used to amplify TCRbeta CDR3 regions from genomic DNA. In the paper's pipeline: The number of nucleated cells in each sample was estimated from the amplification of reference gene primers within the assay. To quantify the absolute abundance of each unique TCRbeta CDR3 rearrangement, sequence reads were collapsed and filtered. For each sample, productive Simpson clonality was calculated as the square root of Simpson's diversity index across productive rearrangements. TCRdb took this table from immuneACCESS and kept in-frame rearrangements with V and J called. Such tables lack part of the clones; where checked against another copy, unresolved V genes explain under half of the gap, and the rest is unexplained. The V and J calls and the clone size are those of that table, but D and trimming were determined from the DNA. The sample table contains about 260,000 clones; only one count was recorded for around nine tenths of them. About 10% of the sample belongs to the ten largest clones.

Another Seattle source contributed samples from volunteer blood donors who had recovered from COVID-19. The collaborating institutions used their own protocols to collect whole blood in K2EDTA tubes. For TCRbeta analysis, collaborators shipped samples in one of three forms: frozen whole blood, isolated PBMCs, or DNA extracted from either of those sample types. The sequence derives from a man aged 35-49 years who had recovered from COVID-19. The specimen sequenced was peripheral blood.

The nucleotide sequence is given as TGTGCCAGCAGCTTAAGCCCGACAGGGGGCAAGGGGGAGCTGTTTTTT. It translates as CASSLSPTGGKGELFF. The rearrangement joined TRBV7-3 to TRBJ2-2, and TRBD1 aligns with 10 junction nucleotides. CDR1 and CDR2 are read off the germline V gene as SGHTA and FQGTGA. CDR3 length: 16 amino acids, cysteine to phenylalanine. The CDR3 DNA has 48 bases and is translated from base 1. V is trimmed back by 1 base and J by 8 bases, and the junction contains 7 bases that no gene match accounts for.